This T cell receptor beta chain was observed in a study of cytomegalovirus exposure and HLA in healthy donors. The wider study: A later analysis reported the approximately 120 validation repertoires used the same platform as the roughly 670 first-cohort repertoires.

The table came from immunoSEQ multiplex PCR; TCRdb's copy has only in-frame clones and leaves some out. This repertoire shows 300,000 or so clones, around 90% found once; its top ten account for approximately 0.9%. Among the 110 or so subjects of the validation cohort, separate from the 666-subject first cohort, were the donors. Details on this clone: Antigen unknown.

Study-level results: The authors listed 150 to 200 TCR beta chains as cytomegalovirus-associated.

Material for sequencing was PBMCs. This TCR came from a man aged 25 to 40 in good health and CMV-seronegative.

In nucleotides, the CDR3 is TGCAGCGTTGAAAGGACTAGCGGGGGGCCCTACAATGAGCAGTTCTTC. This translates into CSVERTSGGPYNEQFF. V gene TRBV29-1 combines with J gene TRBJ2-1; 14 bases align to TRBD2. CDR1 is SQVTM and CDR2 is ANQGSEA in the germline V gene. CDR3 length: 16 amino acids. The trim removed 2 bases at V and 2 bases at J, leaving 2 bases unmatched.